Listed below are T cell receptor beta chains from one sample, sequenced in a study of cytomegalovirus exposure and HLA in healthy donors. Data came from immunoSEQ multiplex PCR; TCRdb stores just in-frame clones and leaves some out. The table records roughly 200,000 clones, about 80% of them present only once. Sequences were obtained from PBMCs. These receptors originate from a man in his forties in good health and CMV-seropositive. CDR3s include the opening cysteine and the closing phenylalanine or tryptophan. A D gene is named only where the DNA matches it firmly. Some rows have no size entry. The others give once, few or many, or a class for an expanded clone.

V	D	size	J	DNA	CDR3
TRBV4-2	.	.	TRBJ1-2	TGTGCCAGCAGCCAAGAGACGGGGTCTTGGGATGGCTACACCTTC	CASSQETGSWDGYTF
TRBV10-2	TRBD2	few	TRBJ2-3	TGCGCCAGCAGTGGCCGGAGACTAGCCACAGATACGCAGTATTTT	CASSGRRLATDTQYF
TRBV6-1	TRBD1	few	TRBJ1-5	TGTGCCAGCAGTGAACGGAGGACAGGGGGCCATCAGCCCCAGCATTTT	CASSERRTGGHQPQHF
TRBV9	TRBD2	.	TRBJ2-2	TGTGCCAGCAGCCCCGGGGGGGGCAGGACCGGGGAGCTGTTTTTT	CASSPGGGRTGELFF
TRBV18	TRBD2	few	TRBJ2-5	TGTGCCAGCTCACCAGGGACTATCCGACAAGAGACCCAGTACTTC	CASSPGTIRQETQYF
TRBV30	.	.	TRBJ2-2	TGTGCCTGGAGTGTCAGTCCGAACACCGGGGAGCTGTTTTTT	CAWSVSPNTGELFF
TRBV7-9	.	.	TRBJ1-5	TGTGCCAGCAGCCCCCTCACGACTTCGAGCAATCAGCCCCAGCATTTT	CASSPLTTSSNQPQHF
TRBV6-1	TRBD2	.	TRBJ2-5	TGTGCCAGCGCGGGGGTAGGCCAAGAGACCCAGTACTTC	CASAGVGQETQYF
TRBV7-8	.	.	TRBJ1-5	TGTGCCAGCAGCGCGAAGGACCCGGGGTCCAATCAGCCCCAGCATTTT	CASSAKDPGSNQPQHF
TRBV7-9	.	.	TRBJ1-5	TGTGCCAGCAGCTTTAGTCAGGAGGAAAATCAGCCCCAGCATTTT	CASSFSQEENQPQHF
TRBV29-1	TRBD1	once	TRBJ2-2	TGCAGCGCTCTGGGACAGGGGGCGACCGGGGAGCTGTTTTTT	CSALGQGATGELFF
TRBV29-1	.	.	TRBJ2-7	TGCAGCGTTTCCTTCCGAGCGGACGGCTACGAGCAGTACTTC	CSVSFRADGYEQYF
TRBV6-6	TRBD2	once	TRBJ2-1	TGTGCCAGCTCCGCTGCGCTAGCGGGGGGCTCGAATGAGCAGTTCTTC	CASSAALAGGSNEQFF
TRBV6-4	TRBD2	.	TRBJ2-5	TGTGCCAGCAGAGACCCACCCCAAGCGGGACCCCAAGAGACCCAGTACTTC	CASRDPPQAGPQETQYF
TRBV7-3	.	.	TRBJ1-2	TGTGCCAGCAGCTTAACCCCCTCCTATGGCTACACCTTC	CASSLTPSYGYTF
TRBV7-9	TRBD1	once	TRBJ2-1	TGTGCCAGCAGCTTCATACCGACAGGGGGGCAGTACAATGAGCAGTTCTTC	CASSFIPTGGQYNEQFF
TRBV7-6	.	.	TRBJ2-2	TGTGCCAGCAGCCCACAGGGTGGCACCGGGGAGCTGTTTTTT	CASSPQGGTGELFF
TRBV12-5	TRBD1	.	TRBJ2-3	TGTGCTAGTGGTTTGGGACAGGGGGAAGATACGCAGTATTTT	CASGLGQGEDTQYF
TRBV5-4	.	.	TRBJ2-2	TGTGCCAGCAGCTTGGCGGGGGAAGCCGGGGAGCTGTTTTTT	CASSLAGEAGELFF
TRBV7-3	.	.	TRBJ2-1	TGTGCCAGCAGCTTATTCTCGGGGGAAGGAAATGAGCAGTTCTTC	CASSLFSGEGNEQFF
TRBV6-1	TRBD1	once	TRBJ2-7	TGTGCCAGCAGCCGGGACAGGGTAAACGAGCAGTACTTC	CASSRDRVNEQYF
TRBV4-3	.	.	TRBJ1-4	TGCGCCAGCAGCCCCGGGACGGGAGAGACTGAAAAACTGTTTTTT	CASSPGTGETEKLFF
TRBV4-1	.	.	TRBJ1-2	TGCGCCAGCAGCCAAGGGGGGGGAAACTATGGCTGCACCTTC	CASSQGGGNYGCTF
TRBV7-9	TRBD1	.	TRBJ2-2	TGTGCCAGCAGCTTCCGGACAGGGATTACCACCGGGGAGCTGTTTTTT	CASSFRTGITTGELFF
TRBV7-9	TRBD1	.	TRBJ2-7	TGTGCCAGCAGCTTAGTTCCACAGGGGGAAGCCCACGAGCAGTACTTC	CASSLVPQGEAHEQYF
TRBV10-3	TRBD2	.	TRBJ2-7	TGTGCCATCAGTGAGTCCCACAAGAGCGGGAGCTACGAGCAGTACTTC	CAISESHKSGSYEQYF
TRBV19	TRBD1	.	TRBJ2-7	TGTGCCAGTAGTCCCAGACAGGGCTCCTACGAGCAGTACTTC	CASSPRQGSYEQYF
TRBV27	TRBD2	.	TRBJ2-1	TGTGCCAGCAGTGGACTAGCTCGTACCCACTACAATGAGCAGTTCTTC	CASSGLARTHYNEQFF
TRBV11-2	.	.	TRBJ2-7	TGTGCCAGCAGCTTAGCCTTATACTCCTACGAGCAGTACTTC	CASSLALYSYEQYF
TRBV6-6	.	.	TRBJ2-3	TGTGCCAGCAGCTACGGTCTAGCGATGGAGTTAGATACGCAGTATTTT	CASSYGLAMELDTQYF
TRBV29-1	.	.	TRBJ2-2	TGCAGCGTCCTATCTGGGAACACCGGGGAGCTGTTTTTT	CSVLSGNTGELFF
TRBV10-2	.	.	TRBJ1-1	TGCGCCAGCAGTGCGGACGACAGCGAGCCTGAAGCTTTCTTT	CASSADDSEPEAFF
TRBV6-6	TRBD1	.	TRBJ2-7	TGTGCCAGCAGTCCCCGGGGAGGACAGGGATCCTACGAGCAGTACTTC	CASSPRGGQGSYEQYF
TRBV4-1	.	.	TRBJ2-7	TGCGCCAGCAGCCAAGTTGGTACCGGGACACCCTACGAGCAGTACTTC	CASSQVGTGTPYEQYF
TRBV6-5	TRBD1	.	TRBJ1-6	TGTGCCAGCAGTTACTCGGGGGACAGGGCGGGCTCACCCCTCCACTTT	CASSYSGDRAGSPLHF
TRBV28	.	.	TRBJ1-1	TGTGCCAGCAGTTTCTTTGGCCGGGTAGGGGTGACTGAAGCTTTCTTT	CASSFFGRVGVTEAFF
TRBV5-5	TRBD1	.	TRBJ2-5	TGTGCCAGCAGCGGCGAGGGACAGGGCGGGCTGGAGACCCAGTACTTC	CASSGEGQGGLETQYF
TRBV28	.	.	TRBJ2-3	TGTGCCAGCATGCCCCCGGGACAACGCACAGATACGCAGTATTTT	CASMPPGQRTDTQYF
TRBV10-3	.	.	TRBJ2-7	TGTGCCACACAGCCAGATACCTACGAGCAGTACTTC	CATQPDTYEQYF
TRBV9	TRBD1	.	TRBJ2-3	TGTGCCAGCAGCGAGTGGACAGGCCCCACAGATACGCAGTATTTT	CASSEWTGPTDTQYF
TRBV29-1	.	.	TRBJ2-5	TGCAGCGTTGATGCGGGGGCGGACCAAGAGACCCAGTACTTC	CSVDAGADQETQYF
TRBV19	.	.	TRBJ1-3	TGTGCCAGTAGTATTTTGCCAGACTCTGGAAACACCATATATTTT	CASSILPDSGNTIYF
TRBV19	TRBD1	.	TRBJ2-5	TGTGCCAGTAGTAGAAGGACAGGGGGCTCTTTAGAGACCCAGTACTTC	CASSRRTGGSLETQYF
TRBV11-1	.	.	TRBJ2-7	TGTGCCAGCAGCTTATCCCTCGCCGGGAACTACGAGCAGTACTTC	CASSLSLAGNYEQYF
TRBV28	.	.	TRBJ1-1	TGTGCCAGCATTGTGGGGCAGTTGAACACTGAAGCTTTCTTT	CASIVGQLNTEAFF
TRBV6-5	TRBD2	.	TRBJ2-7	TGTGCCAGCAGTTACTCGCGGGAGAGCTCCTACGAGCAGTACTTC	CASSYSRESSYEQYF
TRBV2	.	.	TRBJ2-5	TGTGCCAGCAGCGCTCTAGGTAGCGGACAAGAGACCCAGTACTTC	CASSALGSGQETQYF